This entry features one T cell receptor beta chain sequence. Its antigen remains unidentified. A much larger clone is a single base away; this may be a read error. The conserved phenylalanine or tryptophan is not found at the CDR3 terminus, so this likely reflects a read error. This record belongs to a study of blood T cells in healthy people across ages. General study findings and limits: PBMCs that were unsorted prevented a conclusive naive versus antigen-experienced comparison.

The ends lost 4 bases at V and 4 bases at J; junction bases unmatched: 6. The CDR3 covers 15 residues. The germline V gene has CDR1 SGHRS and CDR2 YFSETQ. Primed by a sample-barcoded 5' primer and a J-beta primer mix, a second PCR proceeded for about 6 to 12 cycles. TCRdb itself ran the 5' RACE reads through MiXCR, one entry per CDR3 protein. The sample has fewer than 800,000 distinct CDR3 sequences, about a third seen once. V and J are TRBV5-1 and TRBJ2-7; TRBD1 agrees at 12 bases. The sequencing input was blood. The TCR comes from a woman aged 80 or older in good health. The CDR3 DNA follows: TGCGCCAGCAGCGCCGGGACAGGGGGCGCGTACGAGCAGTACTGC. It specifies CASSAGTGGAYEQYC.